Below, 21 T cell receptor beta chains from the same sample are listed, as sequenced in a study of blood T cell repertoires in COVID-19. The repertoire was sequenced with immunoSEQ multiplex PCR; TCRdb's copy has only in-frame clones and lacks some. The data show some 350,000 clones, around four fifths seen once. Sequencing was carried out using peripheral blood. These receptors originate from a man in his thirties or forties with active or convalescent COVID-19.

V is TRBV4-1 and J is TRBJ1-5; D not resolved. V lost 0 bases and J 4 bases, leaving 10 bases between the germline ends. The V gene's germline CDR1 is MGHRA and CDR2 YSYEKL. This CDR3 comprises 15 residues. The CDR3 region has the DNA TGCGCCAGCAGCCAAGACGCGGGCCGAAATCAGCCCCAGCATTTT. Protein product: CASSQDAGRNQPQHF.

The chain joins TRBV27 to TRBJ2-7; a possible D gene is TRBD2 (6 bases). With 6 bases removed from V and 7 bases from J, the gap between germline ends came to 16 bases. CDR3 length: 13 residues. Germline CDR1 and CDR2: MNHEY and SMNVEV (reference sequence). In nucleotides, the CDR3 is TGTGCCAGCAGGGCTTCGGGACGGGGGGAGCAGTACTTC. It specifies CASRASGRGEQYF.

This clone was found a few times. The V gene is TRBV7-2, the J gene TRBJ1-1; a weak D match, TRBD1 (6 bases). V shed 5 bases and J shed 6 bases, with 16 bases lying between them. This CDR3 spans 14 amino acids. Per the germline V gene, CDR1 is SGHTA and CDR2 is FQGNSA. In nucleotides, the CDR3 is TGTGCCAGCAGCGCCCCGGGGGGCCGGCCTGAAGCTTTCTTT. This gives the protein CASSAPGGRPEAFF. Full variable domain (remainder filled in from reference TRBV7-2 and TRBJ1-1): GAGVSQSPSNKVTEKGKDVELRCDPISGHTALYWYRQSLGQGLEFLIYFQGNSAPDKSGLPSDRFSAERTGGSVSTLTIQRTQQEDSAVYLCASSAPGGRPEAFFGQGTRLTVV.

The chain carries TRBV19 and TRBJ1-5; the match to TRBD1 covers 7 bases. The CDR3 runs to 21 residues. J was trimmed by 0 bases and V by 1 base; bases with no gene match: 18. Germline assignment: CDR1 LNHDA and CDR2 SQIVND (reference sequence). CDR3 in DNA: TGTGCCAGTAGTATAGTTTTCTGGCAGGGGGGCTACTCAGATAGCAATCAGCCCCAGCATTTT. Translation: CASSIVFWQGGYSDSNQPQHF. Together with reference TRBV19 and TRBJ1-5, the CDR3 gives the full variable domain: DGGITQSPKYLFRKEGQNVTLSCEQNLNHDAMYWYRQDPGQGLRLIYYSQIVNDFQKGDIAEGYSVSREKKESFPLTVTSAQKNPTAFYLCASSIVFWQGGYSDSNQPQHFGDGTRLSIL.

This clone was seen once. For the CDR3, the DNA is TGTGCCAGCAGCCAAGCGGGAAGGCAGTACTTC. This sequence encodes CASSQAGRQYF. This chain connects TRBV3-1 (or the pseudogene TRBV3-2) to TRBJ2-7; TRBD2 might be the D (5 bases). Trimming left V 1 base short and J 9 bases short, with 7 bases between. CDR1 is LGHDT and CDR2 is YNNKEL in the germline V gene (reference sequence). The CDR3 runs 11 residues.

The chain is built from TRBV7-2 and TRBJ2-2, with 14 bases matching TRBD2. Germline V gene lookup returns CDR1 SGHTA and CDR2 FQGNSA. V was pared by 4 bases and J by 4 bases, with 5 bases of the junction left unmatched. The CDR3 runs 17 residues. The CDR3 DNA reads as TGTGCCAGCAGCTCGACTAGCGGGGGGGCGGTCACCGGGGAGCTGTTTTTT. It encodes CASSSTSGGAVTGELFF.

V gene TRBV19 combines with J gene TRBJ1-1; tentatively, D is TRBD1 (6 bases). Germline V gene data show CDR1 as LNHDA and CDR2 as SQIVND (reference sequence). Trimming took 3 bases from V and 5 from J, leaving 13 bases between them. The CDR3 sequence is 14 residues long. As DNA, the CDR3 is TGTGCCAGTAGTATTTGGGGGCACAGTACTGAAGCTTTCTTT. Translated, it gives CASSIWGHSTEAFF.

V and J are TRBV9 and TRBJ1-2, with 7 nucleotides matching TRBD1. The ends lost 0 bases at V and 6 bases at J; junction bases unmatched: 2. This CDR3 is built from 13 residues. The germline CDR1 and CDR2 sequences are SGDLS and YYNGEE. CDR3 sequence (DNA): TGTGCCAGCAGCGTAGCAGGGGGGAATGGCTACACCTTC. Residues: CASSVAGGNGYTF.

The genes are TRBV14 and TRBJ2-1; 10 bases align to TRBD1. This CDR3 has 14 residues. Trimming cost V 1 base and J 13 bases; bases outside gene matches: 7. Germline values: CDR1 SGHDN, CDR2 FVKESK. The CDR3 protein is CASSQGGTGEKQFF. CDR3 nucleotides: TGTGCCAGCAGCCAAGGAGGGACAGGGGAGAAACAGTTCTTC.

The genes are TRBV7-6 and TRBJ2-1; D possibly corresponds to TRBD2 (5 bases). The V and J ends lost 1 base and 3 bases respectively, with 7 bases between them. CDR3 length: 14 residues. Germline V gene sequence: CDR1 SGHVS, CDR2 FNYEAQ. The DNA of the CDR3 is TGTGCCAGCAGCTTAGAACTAGTCTACAATGAGCAGTTCTTC. As protein: CASSLELVYNEQFF.

This chain joins TRBV28 and TRBJ2-2; D is undetermined. The length of the CDR3 is 12 residues. Germline CDR1 reads MDHEN; CDR2 reads SYDVKM. Trimming pared 7 bases from V and 6 bases from J, leaving 9 bases between. CDR3 nucleotide sequence: TGTGCCAGCATGAGTTCCGCCGGGGAGCTGTTTTTT. Its translation is CASMSSAGELFF.

This chain connects TRBV7-2 to TRBJ2-7; 14 bases are shared with TRBD2. The CDR3 has 15 residues. V lost 5 bases to trimming and J lost 7 bases; unmatched junction nucleotides: 7. Germline values: CDR1 SGHTA, CDR2 FQGNSA. The CDR3, as DNA: TGTGCCAGCAGCCCCCAGGGACTAGCGGGAGATGAGCAGTACTTC. The encoded protein is CASSPQGLAGDEQYF.

The chain combines TRBV5-4 with TRBJ1-4; the D gene is possibly TRBD1 (5 bases). The CDR3 is made up of 15 amino acids. Per the germline V gene, CDR1 is SGHNT and CDR2 is YYREEE (reference sequence). V gave up 5 bases and J gave up 4 bases, with 15 bases separating them. CDR3 DNA sequence: TGTGCCAGCAGTCCCGGACCGGGGGGTAATGAAAAACTGTTTTTT. Translated: CASSPGPGGNEKLFF.

The chain has TRBV19 and TRBJ2-4, with 7 bases lining up with TRBD1. The V gene's germline CDR1 is LNHDA and CDR2 SQIVND (reference sequence). The CDR3 spans 13 residues. With 9 bases clipped from V and 8 bases from J, the junction kept 10 bases outside the gene matches. The CDR3 DNA reads TGTGCCAGCCAGACAGGGCAAGGAGACATTCAGTACTTC. Encoded protein: CASQTGQGDIQYF.

V is TRBV25-1 and J is TRBJ1-4; 7 nucleotides match TRBD1. J gave up 2 bases and V 8 bases, and 5 bases lay outside the gene matches. Per germline, CDR1 MGHDK and CDR2 SYGVNS. The CDR3 is 14 residues long. The CDR3 loop reads CASGTGVTNEKLFF. In DNA form, the CDR3 reads TGTGCCAGCGGAACAGGGGTGACTAATGAAAAACTGTTTTTT.

The chain carries TRBV29-1 and TRBJ1-1; D remains ambiguous. The CDR3 consists of 14 residues. With 0 bases removed from V and 1 base from J, the gap between germline ends came to 9 bases. Germline CDR1 and CDR2: SQVTM and ANQGSEA. The CDR3 nucleotides read TGCAGCGTTGAAGATCTCCCGGGGAACACTGAAGCTTTCTTT. It specifies CSVEDLPGNTEAFF.

The chain employs TRBV9 and TRBJ2-3, with 9 bases aligning to TRBD2. Per the germline V gene, CDR1 is SGDLS and CDR2 is YYNGEE. V dropped 4 bases and J dropped 1; count of bases not matched to a gene: 10. The CDR3 sequence is 17 residues long. The CDR3 sequence: CASSTLAASGGTDTQYF. In DNA form, the CDR3 reads TGTGCCAGCAGCACCCTGGCCGCTAGCGGGGGCACAGATACGCAGTATTTT.

The V call is TRBV7-2, the J call TRBJ1-1; no clear D gene. The V gene lost 5 bases and the J gene lost 0 bases, with 10 bases spanning the gap. Germline V gives CDR1 SGHTA, CDR2 FQGNSA. The length of the CDR3 is 14 residues. The CDR3, as DNA: TGTGCCAGCAGCCTCCCGGGGATGAACACTGAAGCTTTCTTT. Its translation is CASSLPGMNTEAFF.

The chain joins TRBV10-3 to TRBJ2-3, with D possibly TRBD2 on 5 matching bases. V was cut by 2 bases and J by 6 bases, with 12 bases left in between. CDR3 length: 14 amino acids. The germline gives CDR1 ENHRY, CDR2 SYGVKD. CDR3 sequence: CAISEALPGDTQYF. CDR3 sequence (DNA): TGTGCCATCAGTGAGGCCCTTCCGGGGGATACGCAGTATTTT.

The chain couples TRBV6-2 or TRBV6-3 to TRBJ2-7; D is perhaps TRBD2 (5 bases). Germline CDR1 reads MNHEY; CDR2 reads SVGEGT. The CDR3 runs to 14 residues. V was shortened by 3 bases and J by 2 bases, with 11 bases between the two germline ends. CDR3 nucleotide sequence: TGTGCCAGCAGTTATGGCAGCGGCACCTACGAGCAGTACTTC. Amino acid sequence: CASSYGSGTYEQYF.

This chain uses TRBV5-4 with TRBJ2-1; TRBD2 matches at 8 bases. Trimming cost V 3 bases and J 7 bases; bases outside gene matches: 9. Germline V gives CDR1 SGHNT, CDR2 YYREEE (reference sequence). This CDR3 has 15 amino acids. CDR3 DNA: TGTGCCAGCAGCTCTTCTTCCGGGGGGGTAAATGAGCAGTTCTTC. Protein product: CASSSSSGGVNEQFF.